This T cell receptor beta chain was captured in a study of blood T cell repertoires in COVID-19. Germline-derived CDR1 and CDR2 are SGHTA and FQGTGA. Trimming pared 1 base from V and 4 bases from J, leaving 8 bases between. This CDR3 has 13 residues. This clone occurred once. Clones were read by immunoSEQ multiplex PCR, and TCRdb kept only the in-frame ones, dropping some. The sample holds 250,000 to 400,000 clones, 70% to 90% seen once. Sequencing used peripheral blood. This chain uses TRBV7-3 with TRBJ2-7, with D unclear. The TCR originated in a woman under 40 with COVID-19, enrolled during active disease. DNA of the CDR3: TGTGCCAGCAGCTTAAGCGGCAGTTACGAGCAGTACTTC. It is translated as CASSLSGSYEQYF.